This T cell receptor (beta chain) was identified in a study of cytomegalovirus exposure and HLA in healthy donors (dated by TCRdb to about 2017). For the study in its entirety: In an earlier analysis of roughly 590 of the donors, under 300 Gb of sequence data and 90 million to 120 million unique TCR beta sequences from about 180 million T cells were reported. Of the roughly 400 genotyped donors, roughly 80% fell in the genetic ancestry cluster associated with self-reported Caucasian donors. To decide whether each TCR beta V gene segment behaved as functional or pseudogenic, an earlier analysis of some 570 of the donors relied on high-throughput TCR beta sequencing. Typing coverage varied by locus: roughly 620-640 donors for A, B, C, DRB1 and DQB1; more than 500 for DQA1; more than 600 for DPA1; approximately 470 for DPB1. Alongside the repertoire data, information on donor age, sex, ethnicity and CMV serostatus was compiled. Roughly 300 gigabases of sequencing data and around 87 million unique TCR sequences were included in an early release covering several hundred HLA-typed donors. Rather than using new phenotypic data, the later analysis identified candidate immune exposures from TCR beta sequences and from how often those sequences occurred across donors. In a later analysis, previously published TCR beta repertoires from 500 to 750 donors were re-analyzed and high-resolution HLA genotyping was added so that TCR occurrence patterns could be studied. Besides the first cohort of approximately 670 subjects, a separate validation cohort made up of 120 different subjects was used. Class I and class II HLA loci were covered by the typing at four-digit resolution. The study aimed to test whether cataloging public T cell receptors could reveal signatures of past pathogen exposure. The study combined high-throughput TCR immunosequencing, statistical association of individual TCRs with disease status, and machine learning to predict cytomegalovirus infection status. On average, approximately 250,000 unique TCR beta nucleotide sequences were sequenced per donor among several hundred genotyped donors of the cohort, with roughly 20% of those sequences being non-productive. A later genetic analysis took genome-wide SNP genotypes for about three fifths of the roughly 670 donors and used that subset as a discovery cohort. All discovery cohort repertoires had been generated using a single sequencing platform. Using immunosequencing, the study profiled T cell repertoires from around 670 subjects and related those repertoires to cytomegalovirus serostatus. Several DR-DQ haplotypes were handled as single units for association and clustering because linkage in the cohort was strong. The full study reports these points: Assigning TCR associations to individual alleles was difficult when HLA alleles, especially DR and DQ, strongly co-occurred. The sequencing pipeline was judged likely to have produced a cluster of highly shared sequence variants as a technical artifact. Because HLA typing was unavailable for some donors at each locus, only the typed subset was used in association tests. It was suggested by the authors that the approach could potentially be generalized to other disease states and immunological phenotypes. Because counts were too low, seventeen rarely observed V segments, including chromosome 9 orphons, were left out of the earlier analysis of some 640 of the donors. In a later analysis, HLA-associated TCR beta chains were found to be more clonally expanded and to have lower generation probabilities than equally common non-associated chains. According to a later genetic analysis, donors in an Asian-associated ancestry cluster had fewer N-insertions in productive TCRs than the approximately 610-donor mean. An earlier analysis of some 590 of the donors showed that most TCR beta V segments appeared in productive rearrangements either about 87% or about 30% of the time, which broadly matched IMGT annotations. A further reported finding was that TCR beta sequences accurately predicted the HLA-A and HLA-B alleles for most subjects in the first cohort. The only immune exposure information available for the cohort was CMV serostatus. In a later analysis, TCR association rates were found to vary across HLA loci, with the most associated TCRs seen for DRB1 alleles and the fewest for HLA-C alleles. In vitro tests confirmed that a few of the cytomegalovirus-associated TCR beta chains recognize cytomegalovirus antigens. Roughly uniform sequencing depth across donors was assumed in presence/absence analyses, although this assumption may not hold. While some public TCRs were present in many individuals, most TCR sequences turned up only very rarely across donors. A later analysis found that most CMV-associated TCR beta chains appeared HLA-restricted, with HLA associations seemingly driven largely by CMV exposure. This cohort had only TCR beta chains sequenced, and the lack of alpha or paired-chain data limited which features could be detected. Specific HLA alleles were associated with about 17,000 TCR beta sequences at a false discovery rate of 0.05 in a later analysis. Correlated functional status among segregating V segments might be attributable to linkage disequilibrium, but an unknown experimental factor could not be ruled out. The study gave a list of 150 to 200 TCR beta chains associated with cytomegalovirus. The classifier was reported to diagnose cytomegalovirus status with high specificity and sensitivity in both the original cohort and the validation cohort. An association between a missense DCLRE1C variant and V-gene and J-gene trimming of TCR beta chains was found in a later genetic analysis and replicated in an independent cohort. In a later analysis, several top co-occurrence clusters were reported to appear linked to parvovirus B19, influenza, CMV and Epstein-Barr virus.

In regard to this clone: Its antigen is not yet known. Within one base of it there is no much larger clone, and no base qualities were kept.

Receptor amplification or capture employed the immunoSEQ multiplex PCR assay. For the multiplex PCR, a mixture combining 60 forward primers for TCR Vbeta segments and 13 reverse primers for TCR Jbeta segments was used. A multiplex PCR assay on genomic DNA amplified the CDR3 region of rearranged TCR beta genes. The amplified TCR beta libraries were sequenced on the Illumina HiSeq System as 87-base-pair reads. Per the original workflow: In a later analysis, 70 million to 95 million unique TCR beta chains were counted across the 500 to 700 repertoires, and around 11 million of these chains were shared by at least two donors. Raw reads were error-corrected and collapsed into unique sequences with a nearest-neighbor algorithm that merged closely related sequences to remove PCR and sequencing errors. Alignment of CDR3 sequences to IMGT reference sequences was used to assign V, D and J gene segments. For a sequence to be retained, at least a six-nucleotide match to both a V gene segment and a J gene segment was required. A rearrangement counted as productive if the CDR3 had no stop codons and remained in frame with V and J, and every other rearrangement counted as non-productive. CDR3 was defined according to IMGT convention as the region running from the second conserved V-encoded cysteine to the conserved J-encoded phenylalanine. The earlier analysis of approximately 500 of the donors excluded sequences that lacked an unambiguous match to a single V gene segment. An earlier analysis of about 590 of the donors classified V segments as functional when productive rearrangements were above 56.7% and as segregating when the standard deviation between donors was above 5%. A statistical classification framework was built for diagnosing cytomegalovirus status from the catalog of TCR beta chain sequences. In a later analysis, V and J genes were assigned by comparing TCR nucleotide sequences against IMGT/GENE-DB human TR gene sequences. A later analysis assigned CDR3 sequences and most-parsimonious VDJ recombination scenarios with the TCRdist pipeline. A later analysis defined each TCR beta chain by its CDR3 amino acid sequence plus V-gene family, and excluded reads lacking a unique V-gene family. To address suspected cross-contamination and a sequencing artifact, a later analysis removed 592 highly shared, low-generation-probability nucleotide sequences. In a later analysis, a clonal expansion index was calculated for each public chain from normalized within-repertoire ranks of inferred template counts. A later analysis computed generation probabilities with a VDJ recombination model fitted to out-of-frame rearrangements, and checked the results against IGoR. Hypergeometric tests were used in a later analysis to score TCR-TCR, TCR-HLA and TCR-CMV co-occurrence, with a repertoire-size bias correction applied to the TCR pairs. In a later analysis, false discovery rates were estimated by permuting HLA or CMV assignments 20 times. In a later analysis, co-occurring TCRs were grouped using DBSCAN, with TCRdist sequence similarity added in when clustering inside HLA-allele-positive subsets. Repertoires with fewer than 30,000 or more than 120,000 public chains were left out of co-occurrence clustering, as were about 5 repertoires with anomalous nucleotide sharing. The clones in this table, taken by TCRdb from immuneACCESS, are in-frame only. Not every clone is retained; where verified, under half of the shortfall comes from an unresolved V gene, and the cause of the rest is unknown. That table gives V, J and clone size, and the DNA gave D and trimming. This sample is represented by fewer than 250,000 clones; 74% of them were singletons. The ten biggest clones cover around 3.2% of the sample.

The cohort consisted of 666 healthy bone marrow donors. All cohort members were sampled while nominally healthy, although unrecorded immune exposures were likely present. The donor tested CMV seropositive and was one of the 289 seropositive cohort members. A peripheral blood sample was collected from each donor, and TCR beta sequencing was performed on peripheral blood mononuclear cells. Genomic DNA extraction from the blood cell samples was performed with the Qiagen DNeasy Blood Extraction Kit. Input material: PBMCs. This clonotype was obtained from a woman younger than 45 in good health and CMV-seropositive.

In nucleotides, the sequence is TGTGCCAGTACGTCCGGGGGCACTGAAGCTTTCTTT. Its protein reads: CASTSGGTEAFF. The chain employs TRBV19 and TRBJ1-1; TRBD1 might be the D gene, on 5 matching bases. From the germline V gene (reference sequence), CDR1 is LNHDA and CDR2 is SQIVND. The CDR3 sequence holds 12 residues, the cysteine and phenylalanine included. Just the 36-base CDR3 DNA is kept, in frame starting at base 1. The V end loses 7 bases and the J end loses 4 bases, and a stretch of 10 bases separates them.